This TCR beta chain was found in a study of T cell changes during pregnancy in multiple sclerosis. There are 13 residues in the CDR3. Trimming cost V 0 bases and J 9 bases; bases outside gene matches: 2. Germline CDR1 and CDR2: MGHDK and SYGVNS. Profiled with immunoSEQ multiplex PCR; TCRdb holds only in-frame clones, not every one. The sample records around 41,000 clones, about nine tenths being singletons. The material sequenced was CD4+ T cells from peripheral blood mononuclear cells, taken in the third trimester of pregnancy. The clonotype was recovered from a female donor in good health, enrolled as a control in a pregnancy study. V and J are TRBV25-1 and TRBJ2-3; 8 bases map to TRBD2. CDR3 DNA: TGTGCCAGCAGTGAATACGGGGGGGAGACGCAGTATTTT. Translation gives CASSEYGGETQYF.